These 13 T cell receptor beta chains share one sample of origin, sequenced in a study of cytomegalovirus exposure and HLA in healthy donors. Use of 60 Vbeta and 13 Jbeta primers characterized the PCR. Sequencing used immunoSEQ multiplex PCR; TCRdb keeps in-frame clones, though not all of them. This table holds about 110,000 clones, approximately 80% found once. The specimen was PBMCs. The receptor set was obtained from a male donor in good health and CMV-seronegative.

This chain uses TRBV7-9 with TRBJ2-1; 8 nucleotides agree with TRBD2. Germline assignment: CDR1 SEHNR and CDR2 FQNEAQ (reference sequence). The CDR3 has 15 residues. V gave up 1 base and J gave up 4 bases; unmatched junction bases: 3. This chain's CDR3 is CASSLGLAKYNEQFF. In DNA, the CDR3 is TGTGCCAGCAGCTTAGGACTAGCGAAATACAATGAGCAGTTCTTC. Full variable domain (outside the CDR3, taken from reference TRBV7-9 and TRBJ2-1): DTGVSQNPRHKITKRGQNVTFRCDPISEHNRLYWYRQTLGQGPEFLTYFQNEAQLEKSRLLSDRFSAERPKGSFSTLEIQRTEQGDSAMYLCASSLGLAKYNEQFFGPGTRLTVL.

This chain uses TRBV23-1 with TRBJ2-1; unclear D gene. TRBV23-1 is placed among ORFs of uncertain function. The CDR3 extends over 16 amino acids. The V end lost 4 bases, the J end lost 5 bases, and 18 bases lay between the germline ends. The DNA of the CDR3 is TGCGCCAGCAGTCCGAGACTTCCTCGACCTAACAATGAGCAGTTCTTC. This encodes CASSPRLPRPNNEQFF.

The chain links TRBV5-4 to TRBJ2-5; 10 positions agree with TRBD1. J was trimmed by 4 bases and V by 4 bases; bases with no gene match: 7. This CDR3 has 15 residues. Germline-derived CDR1 and CDR2 are SGHNT and YYREEE (reference sequence). CDR3 region: CASSPSTGGGETQYF. The CDR3 DNA follows: TGTGCCAGCAGCCCCTCGACAGGGGGCGGAGAGACCCAGTACTTC.

This clone has just one count. The J gene is TRBJ1-1, the V gene TRBV25-1; no clear D gene. The CDR3 sequence is 13 residues long. Deletions cut 3 bases from V and 4 bases from J, with 9 bases between. Germline CDR1 MGHDK, CDR2 SYGVNS. CDR3 loop: CASSDRVGTEAFF. As DNA, the CDR3 is TGTGCCAGCAGTGATCGGGTGGGCACTGAAGCTTTCTTT.

The genes are TRBV19 and TRBJ1-1; no reliable D call. This CDR3 has 14 residues. Germline CDR1 reads LNHDA; CDR2 reads SQIVND (reference sequence). The V end lost 1 base, the J end lost 1 base, and 7 bases lay between the germline ends. The CDR3, as DNA: TGTGCCAGTAGTATAGGTCAAGCGAACACTGAAGCTTTCTTT. It codes for CASSIGQANTEAFF.

The chain is built from TRBV9 and TRBJ2-5; 10 bases map to TRBD1. V was pared by 3 bases and J by 5 bases, with 7 bases of the junction left unmatched. The CDR3 is made up of 15 amino acids. CDR1 is SGDLS and CDR2 is YYNGEE in the germline V gene. The CDR3 nucleotides are TGTGCCAGCAGCGCCGGACAGGGGGTTGGGGAGACCCAGTACTTC. This gives the protein CASSAGQGVGETQYF.

V usage is TRBV28 and J usage is TRBJ2-7; the match to TRBD2 covers 9 bases. Germline assignment: CDR1 MDHEN and CDR2 SYDVKM. V lost 6 bases, J lost 2 bases, and 14 bases stayed unmatched. CDR3 length equals 17 residues. The CDR3 spells CASSLSLGLAGTYEQYF. In nucleotides, the CDR3 is TGTGCCAGCAGCCTAAGCCTGGGGCTAGCGGGAACCTACGAGCAGTACTTC.

The chain combines TRBV27 with TRBJ2-5, with 7 bases lining up with TRBD2. The trim removed 5 bases at V and 5 bases at J, leaving 11 bases unmatched. This CDR3 has 15 amino acids. The germline gives CDR1 MNHEY, CDR2 SMNVEV (reference sequence). The CDR3 here is CASSPYLGGGETQYF. CDR3 bases: TGTGCCAGCAGTCCCTACCTCGGGGGAGGGGAGACCCAGTACTTC.

This clone has just one count. V gene TRBV27 combines with J gene TRBJ1-5; the D is unclear. The CDR3 sequence is 14 residues long. Per the germline V gene, CDR1 is MNHEY and CDR2 is SMNVEV (reference sequence). Deletions cut 1 base from V and 0 bases from J, with 4 bases between. CDR3 in DNA: TGTGCCAGCAGTTTATATTATAGCAATCAGCCCCAGCATTTT. Its translation is CASSLYYSNQPQHF.

This clone was observed a few times. The chain links TRBV6-4 to TRBJ2-2, with 9 positions matching TRBD1. Germline loops: CDR1 MRHNA, CDR2 SNTAGT. V was pared by 6 bases and J by 3 bases, with 8 bases of the junction left unmatched. The CDR3 runs 16 residues. The CDR3, as DNA: TGTGCCAGCAGCGCCGGGACAGGGTTACACACCGGGGAGCTGTTTTTT. It specifies CASSAGTGLHTGELFF.

Only a few counts were recorded for this clone. The V gene is TRBV5-4, the J gene TRBJ2-7; 10 nucleotides align to TRBD2. This CDR3 contains 14 residues. Per germline, CDR1 SGHNT and CDR2 YYREEE (reference sequence). Losses at the gene ends were 4 bases for V and 4 bases for J; bases not matched to a gene: 5. CDR3 region: CASSPGTSVYEQYF. CDR3 bases: TGTGCCAGCAGCCCCGGGACTAGCGTTTACGAGCAGTACTTC.

This chain joins TRBV27 and TRBJ2-1; TRBD2 matches 8 bases. CDR3 length equals 15 residues. Per germline, CDR1 MNHEY and CDR2 SMNVEV (reference sequence). V was pared by 2 bases and J by 9 bases, with 9 bases of the junction left unmatched. The CDR3 nucleotides are TGTGCCAGCAGTTTAATTAGCGGGAACGCAGGTGAGCAGTTCTTC. It is translated as CASSLISGNAGEQFF.

This clone was detected a few times. This sequence joins TRBV2 and TRBJ2-7; tentative D call: TRBD1 (5 bases). In germline, CDR1 is SNHLY, CDR2 FYNNEI. The CDR3 spans 12 residues. With 6 bases removed from V and 2 bases from J, the gap between germline ends came to 8 bases. The CDR3 region is CASRDRTYEQYF. In DNA, the CDR3 is TGTGCCAGCAGAGACAGAACCTACGAGCAGTACTTC.